This is a list of T cell receptor beta chains from one sample in a study of regulatory T cells in long-lasting Graves disease. Each CDR3 protein gets one entry after TCRdb re-called the multiplex PCR reads with MiXCR. The sample lists hundreds of thousands of distinct CDR3 sequences, 30% occurring once. The source was peripheral blood mononuclear cells (PBMCs), collected when the disease was refractory, from a patient treated with antithyroid drugs. These receptors all stem from a female donor with Graves disease. The CDR3 runs from the conserved cysteine through the conserved F or W. Each record gives: clone size, J gene, CDR3 length, D gene, V gene, CDR3 protein, CDR3 DNA. D genes are given only for firm matches. Clone size is not always given. Where it is, it says once, few, many or a class for expanded clones.

clone size: few; J gene: TRBJ2-3; CDR3 length: 16; D gene: TRBD1; V gene: TRBV2; CDR3 protein: CASSVSGTGKSDTQYF; CDR3 DNA: TGTGCCAGCAGTGTCTCCGGGACAGGGAAGTCAGATACGCAGTATTTT
clone size: -; J gene: TRBJ1-1; CDR3 length: 13; D gene: -; V gene: TRBV10-3; CDR3 protein: CAISESRNTEAFF; CDR3 DNA: TGTGCCATCAGTGAGTCCCGGAACACTGAAGCTTTCTTT
clone size: -; J gene: TRBJ2-7; CDR3 length: 17; D gene: TRBD2; V gene: TRBV10-3; CDR3 protein: CAISESRLAESSYEQYF; CDR3 DNA: TGTGCCATCAGTGAGTCGCGGCTAGCGGAGAGCTCCTACGAGCAGTACTTC
clone size: many; J gene: TRBJ2-5; CDR3 length: 12; D gene: -; V gene: TRBV12-3/TRBV12-4; CDR3 protein: CASSFLQETQYF; CDR3 DNA: TGTGCCAGCAGTTTCTTACAAGAGACCCAGTACTTC
clone size: -; J gene: TRBJ1-1; CDR3 length: 15; D gene: -; V gene: TRBV2; CDR3 protein: CASSGRVREGTEAFF; CDR3 DNA: TGTGCCAGCAGTGGTAGGGTCCGGGAAGGCACTGAAGCTTTCTTT
clone size: many; J gene: TRBJ1-1; CDR3 length: 15; D gene: TRBD1; V gene: TRBV6-1; CDR3 protein: CASSGGGRMNTEAFF; CDR3 DNA: TGTGCCAGCAGTGGAGGGGGCCGAATGAACACTGAAGCTTTCTTT
clone size: -; J gene: TRBJ1-2; CDR3 length: 13; D gene: -; V gene: TRBV7-9; CDR3 protein: CASSPLGRYGYTF; CDR3 DNA: TGTGCCAGCAGCCCGCTGGGACGCTATGGCTACACCTTC
clone size: few; J gene: TRBJ1-6; CDR3 length: 14; D gene: -; V gene: TRBV20-1; CDR3 protein: CSARGQGHNSPLHF; CDR3 DNA: TGCAGTGCTAGAGGTCAGGGCCATAATTCACCCCTCCACTTT
clone size: few; J gene: TRBJ2-5; CDR3 length: 13; D gene: -; V gene: TRBV19; CDR3 protein: CASSRWAEETQYF; CDR3 DNA: TGTGCCAGTAGCCGGTGGGCTGAAGAGACCCAGTACTTC
clone size: many; J gene: TRBJ2-2; CDR3 length: 13; D gene: -; V gene: TRBV6-1; CDR3 protein: CASTRGRVGELFF; CDR3 DNA: TGTGCCAGCACTCGGGGGAGAGTCGGGGAGCTGTTTTTT
clone size: -; J gene: TRBJ1-2; CDR3 length: 13; D gene: TRBD1; V gene: TRBV7-2; CDR3 protein: CASSVRTGYGYTF; CDR3 DNA: TGTGCCAGCAGTGTAAGGACAGGGTACGGCTACACCTTC
clone size: few; J gene: TRBJ2-7; CDR3 length: 12; D gene: -; V gene: TRBV6-2/TRBV6-3; CDR3 protein: CASSATVYEQYF; CDR3 DNA: TGTGCCAGCTCGGCCACCGTTTACGAGCAGTACTTC
clone size: few; J gene: TRBJ2-5; CDR3 length: 14; D gene: -; V gene: TRBV7-9; CDR3 protein: CATSASIIGGTQYF; CDR3 DNA: TGTGCCACCAGCGCCTCAATTATAGGAGGGACCCAGTACTTC
clone size: once; J gene: TRBJ2-7; CDR3 length: 16; D gene: TRBD2; V gene: TRBV7-3; CDR3 protein: CASSPSPTSGSYEQYF; CDR3 DNA: TGTGCCAGCAGCCCCTCCCCCACTAGCGGGAGCTACGAGCAGTACTTC
clone size: many; J gene: TRBJ1-1; CDR3 length: 14; D gene: -; V gene: TRBV28; CDR3 protein: CASSRAGGNTEAFF; CDR3 DNA: TGTGCCAGCAGCAGGGCGGGGGGGAACACTGAAGCTTTCTTT
clone size: -; J gene: TRBJ1-6; CDR3 length: 15; D gene: -; V gene: TRBV10-3; CDR3 protein: CAISEGASGKSPLHF; CDR3 DNA: TGTGCCATCAGTGAAGGGGCCTCCGGGAAGTCACCCCTCCACTTT
clone size: -; J gene: TRBJ1-1; CDR3 length: 14; D gene: TRBD1; V gene: TRBV5-1; CDR3 protein: CASNQGDSVTEAFF; CDR3 DNA: TGCGCCAGCAACCAGGGGGACAGTGTCACTGAAGCTTTCTTT
clone size: -; J gene: TRBJ2-2; CDR3 length: 17; D gene: -; V gene: TRBV27; CDR3 protein: CACSSLGLRENTGELFF; CDR3 DNA: TGTGCCTGCAGTTCCCTCGGGTTGCGGGAGAACACCGGGGAGCTGTTTTTT
clone size: many; J gene: TRBJ1-1; CDR3 length: 13; D gene: -; V gene: TRBV15; CDR3 protein: CATSRDLTTEAFF; CDR3 DNA: TGTGCCACCAGCAGAGATCTCACGACTGAAGCTTTCTTT